This TCR beta chain came from a study of T cells in Graves' hyperthyroidism and ophthalmopathy. In the study overall: Peripheral blood sampling occurred at initial diagnosis, before any treatment.

Trimming shortened V by 2 bases and J by 4 bases, and 6 bases separated the two germline ends. Per the germline V gene, CDR1 is SGHRS and CDR2 is YFSETQ. This CDR3 has 13 amino acids. RNA transcripts yielded amplified TCR beta CDR3 regions. First-round RT-PCR of the TCR CDR3 relied on the HTBI primer set. TCRdb itself ran the multiplex PCR reads through MiXCR, one entry per CDR3 protein. The table shows under 400,000 distinct CDR3 sequences, with approximately 15% occurring only once. Clinical symptoms, serum thyroxine, TRAb, thyroid ultrasound and orbital computed tomography established diagnosis. The authors obtained PBMCs from more than 9.5 ml of fresh peripheral blood. This clonotype came up a few times.

Material for sequencing was blood. This receptor was obtained from a man aged 30-40 years with Graves' hyperthyroidism. The chain couples TRBV5-1 to TRBJ2-2; D not certain. The CDR3 loop reads CASSFDFTGELFF. CDR3 in DNA: TGCGCCAGCAGCTTTGATTTCACCGGGGAGCTGTTTTTT.